The next 3 T cell receptor beta chains were all read from a single sample in a study of PD-1 blockade in classical Hodgkin lymphoma. Profiling relied on immunoSEQ multiplex PCR, and the TCRdb table lists in-frame clones only, not all of them. The sample has over 8,500 clones, around 87% seen once. Documented time point: cycle 4 day 1 (C4D1), after more than 5 weeks of nivolumab. Brentuximab vedotin exposure varied, and every patient relapsed after autologous stem cell transplantation. The material sequenced was peripheral blood mononuclear cells (PBMCs), taken before the fourth cycle of nivolumab. The receptor source for this set is a human donor with classical Hodgkin lymphoma.

This clone was picked up one time. This sequence joins TRBV4-3 and TRBJ1-4; D uncertain. Germline V lookup: CDR1 LGHNA, CDR2 YSLEER. This CDR3 has 17 residues. The V and J ends lost 4 bases and 3 bases respectively, with 18 bases between them. The CDR3 region has the DNA TGCGCCAGCAGCCTTAAGGGCTTGGGCACTTCTAATGAAAAACTGTTTTTT. Amino acid sequence: CASSLKGLGTSNEKLFF.

The chain recombines TRBV28 with TRBJ2-6; no reliable D call. Germline CDR1 is MDHEN and CDR2 is SYDVKM. The CDR3 is 16 amino acids. The V gene lost 5 bases and the J gene lost 0 bases, with 11 bases spanning the gap. The CDR3 nucleotides read TGTGCCAGCAGTCTGAGACGGGCCTCTGGGGCCAACGTCCTGACTTTC. Translation: CASSLRRASGANVLTF.

The chain recombines TRBV10-3 with TRBJ1-4; perhaps TRBD1 as D (5 bases). V was shortened by 3 bases and J by 0 bases, with 14 bases between the two germline ends. The CDR3 length is 17 residues. CDR1 is ENHRY and CDR2 is SYGVKD in the germline V gene. The CDR3 region is CAISDRVARATNEKLFF. CDR3 in DNA: TGTGCCATCAGTGACAGGGTTGCAAGAGCAACTAATGAAAAACTGTTTTTT.